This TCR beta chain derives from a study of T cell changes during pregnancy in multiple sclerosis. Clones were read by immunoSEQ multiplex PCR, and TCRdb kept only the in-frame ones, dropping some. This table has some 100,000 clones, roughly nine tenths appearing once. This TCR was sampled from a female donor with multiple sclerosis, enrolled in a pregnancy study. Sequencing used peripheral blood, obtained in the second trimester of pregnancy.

The DNA of the CDR3 is TGTGCCAGCTCAACGACAGTTTCTGGAAACACCATATATTTT. Translated: CASSTTVSGNTIYF. The rearrangement links TRBV18 to TRBJ1-3; tentative D call: TRBD1 (5 bases). This CDR3 is 14 amino acids long. Deletions cut 5 bases from V and 1 base from J, with 9 bases between. Per germline, CDR1 KGHSH and CDR2 LQKENI.